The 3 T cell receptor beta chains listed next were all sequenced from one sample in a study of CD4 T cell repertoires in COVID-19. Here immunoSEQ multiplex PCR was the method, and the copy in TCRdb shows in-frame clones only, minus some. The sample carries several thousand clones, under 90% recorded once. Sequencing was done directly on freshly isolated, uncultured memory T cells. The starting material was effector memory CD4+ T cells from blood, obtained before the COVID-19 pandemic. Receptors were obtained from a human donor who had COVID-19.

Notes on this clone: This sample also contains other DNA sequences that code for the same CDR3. CDR3 in DNA: TGTGCCAGCATTCCGCAGGGGAATTCACCCCTCCACTTT. The encoded protein is CASIPQGNSPLHF. V is TRBV2 and J is TRBJ1-6; tentatively, D is TRBD1 (6 bases). V gave up 7 bases and J gave up 7 bases, with 11 bases separating them. Germline loops: CDR1 SNHLY, CDR2 FYNNEI. There are 13 residues in the CDR3.

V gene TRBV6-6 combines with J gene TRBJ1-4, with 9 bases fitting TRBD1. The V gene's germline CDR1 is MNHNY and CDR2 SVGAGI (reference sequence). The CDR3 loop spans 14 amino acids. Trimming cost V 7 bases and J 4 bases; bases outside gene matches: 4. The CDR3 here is CASKRTGDNEKLFF. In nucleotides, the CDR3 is TGTGCCAGCAAGAGGACAGGGGATAATGAAAAACTGTTTTTT.

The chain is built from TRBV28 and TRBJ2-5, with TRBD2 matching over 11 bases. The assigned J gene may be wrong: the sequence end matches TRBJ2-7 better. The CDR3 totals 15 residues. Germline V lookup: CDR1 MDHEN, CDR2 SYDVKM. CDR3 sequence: CASRRGLAGSYEQYF. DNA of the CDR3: TGTGCCAGCAGGCGCGGACTAGCGGGCTCCTACGAGCAGTACTTC.